The 29 T cell receptor beta chains presented below share a single source sample, sequenced in a study of CXCR3-negative and CXCR3-positive naive CD8 T cells. General observations from the study: TRB CDR3s of CXCR3-positive naive cells were more hydrophobic than those of CXCR3-negative naive cells.

The authors made the TRB cDNA libraries by 5' RACE using UMI labels. TCRdb derives one entry per CDR3 protein from the 5' RACE reads, leaving out DNA. The sample has 120,000 to 150,000 distinct CDR3 sequences. No cognate antigen is known for these TCRs. The sample was naive CXCR3+ CD8+ T cells from blood. The sample's subset: CD45RO-CCR7+CD27+CD95- naive CD8+ T cells expressing CXCR3 (TNR3+). These receptors originate from a human donor in good health. Some clones in this sample may be carry-over from other donors' samples.

The J gene is TRBJ1-2, the V gene TRBV13; TCRdb lists TRBD1, though no DNA is available to test this call. Germline V gene data show CDR1 as PRHDT and CDR2 as FYEKMQ (reference sequence). CDR3 length: 15 amino acids. The CDR3 here is CASSWGKGGGYGYTF.

This chain joins TRBV4-2 and TRBJ1-2; TCRdb's assignment of TRBD1 cannot be checked, as there is no DNA. CDR1 LGHNA and CDR2 YNFKEQ come from the germline V gene. The length of the CDR3 is 15 residues. The CDR3 is CASSPAGELYYGYTF.

The CDR3 sequence: CASSGGTGENTEAFF. The V and J genes are TRBV5-1 and TRBJ1-1; TCRdb's D call of TRBD1 is untestable without DNA. CDR3 length: 15 amino acids. The germline CDR1 and CDR2 sequences are SGHRS and YFSETQ.

The chain recombines TRBV6-5 with TRBJ1-1; the TCRdb D gene call, TRBD1, has no DNA to confirm it. The CDR3 spans 13 residues. Germline CDR1 and CDR2: MNHEY and SVGAGI. This chain's CDR3 is CASSSNRVDVAFF.

The CDR3 reads CASTPREQESQYF. J is TRBJ2-5 and V is TRBV12-3 or TRBV12-4; the TCRdb call, TRBD1, lacks DNA for checking. The CDR3 is made up of 13 amino acids.

The chain carries TRBV29-1 and TRBJ2-5. The CDR3 consists of 14 residues. Germline-derived CDR1 and CDR2 are SQVTM and ANQGSEA. CDR3 region: CSVDYGSVGETQYF.

The chain has TRBV29-1 and TRBJ1-4. Germline loops: CDR1 SQVTM, CDR2 ANQGSEA. This CDR3 region has 13 residues. Here the CDR3 reads CSVALGEEEKLFF.

V is TRBV6-2 or TRBV6-3 and J is TRBJ1-5. The CDR3 has 13 amino acids. Germline CDR1 is MNHEY and CDR2 is SVGEGT. Here the CDR3 reads CASSYSPDQPQHF.

This chain connects TRBV7-9 to TRBJ2-7; with no DNA, the TCRdb D assignment of TRBD1 cannot be verified. Germline V CDR1 and CDR2: SEHNR, FQNEAQ (reference sequence). This CDR3 is built from 17 residues. CDR3 in amino acids: CASSPDPGYFTSYEQYF. Looking up the rest from reference TRBV7-9 and TRBJ2-7 gives the full variable domain: DTGVSQNPRHKITKRGQNVTFRCDPISEHNRLYWYRQTLGQGPEFLTYFQNEAQLEKSRLLSDRFSAERPKGSFSTLEIQRTEQGDSAMYLCASSPDPGYFTSYEQYFGPGTRLTVT.

The CDR3 loop is CASSLHLLEQFF. The chain employs TRBV28 and TRBJ2-1. This CDR3 contains 12 residues. Germline loops: CDR1 MDHEN, CDR2 SYDVKM.

V and J are TRBV6-2 or TRBV6-3 and TRBJ1-5. The CDR3 is 15 amino acids. CDR1 and CDR2 (germline): MNHEY, SVGEGT. CDR3 sequence: CASSYALYSNQPQHF.

The rearrangement joins TRBV6-2 or TRBV6-3 to TRBJ2-7; TCRdb's D call of TRBD2 is untestable without DNA. This CDR3 is 16 amino acids long. Germline V gene lookup returns CDR1 MNHEY and CDR2 SVGEGT. The CDR3 is CASSYSITGAPYEQYF.

The CDR3: CASRTGSSREKYF. The chain joins TRBV5-1 to TRBJ2-7; TCRdb names TRBD1, which stays unverified in the absence of DNA. Germline V gives CDR1 SGHRS, CDR2 YFSETQ. The CDR3 runs to 13 residues.

The chain has TRBV29-1 and TRBJ2-2; the TRBD2 assignment by TCRdb is unverifiable without DNA. This CDR3 comprises 19 residues. Germline assignment: CDR1 SQVTM and CDR2 ANQGSEA. This CDR3 is CSVVGLAGLSAPNTGELFF.

The J gene is TRBJ2-2, the V gene TRBV7-2. In germline, CDR1 is SGHTA, CDR2 FQGNSA. There are 12 residues in the CDR3. CDR3 in amino acids: CASSSDGGELFF.

The chain links TRBV11-3 to TRBJ2-1. The CDR3 is 16 residues long. From germline, CDR1 is SGHNT and CDR2 YENEEA. The CDR3 spells CASSLEGVNSYNEQFF.

The chain joins TRBV9 to TRBJ1-2; absent DNA, TCRdb's TRBD1 call cannot be checked. CDR3 length: 14 residues. Germline CDR1 and CDR2: SGDLS and YYNGEE. The CDR3 region is CASSVSLGDSGYTF.

The rearrangement links TRBV4-3 to TRBJ2-7. CDR3 length: 15 amino acids. Per germline, CDR1 LGHNA and CDR2 YSLEER. The CDR3 sequence is CASSQDLDRSYEQYF.

The J gene is TRBJ2-7, the V gene TRBV29-1. The CDR3 loop spans 13 amino acids. Germline V gives CDR1 SQVTM, CDR2 ANQGSEA. CDR3 sequence: CSVEQPGSYEQYF.

This chain uses TRBV28 with TRBJ2-5; the D gene TCRdb calls, TRBD2, cannot be checked with no DNA. The CDR3 covers 15 residues. The germline V gene has CDR1 MDHEN and CDR2 SYDVKM. The CDR3 here is CASSLRLAEQETQYF.

The chain uses TRBV6-5 and TRBJ2-7; with no DNA, the TCRdb D assignment of TRBD2 cannot be verified. This CDR3 has 16 amino acids. In germline, CDR1 is MNHEY, CDR2 SVGAGI. CDR3 region: CASSTRQGPSSYEQYF.

The chain carries TRBV19 and TRBJ2-1; there is no DNA to check the TCRdb D call of TRBD2. There are 14 residues in the CDR3. Germline loops: CDR1 LNHDA, CDR2 SQIVND (reference sequence). CDR3: CASSMGASLGEQFF.

This rearrangement joins TRBV5-6 to TRBJ1-6. The CDR3 runs to 15 residues. CDR1 is SGHDT, CDR2 YYEEEE, per germline. This CDR3 is CASSLRNSYNSPLHF. The whole variable domain, remainder taken from reference TRBV5-6 and TRBJ1-6, is DAGVTQSPTHLIKTRGQQVTLRCSPKSGHDTVSWYQQALGQGPQFIFQYYEEEERQRGNFPDRFSGHQFPNYSSELNVNALLLGDSALYLCASSLRNSYNSPLHFGNGTRLTVT.

The V and J genes are TRBV12-3 or TRBV12-4 and TRBJ2-1. This CDR3 has 12 residues. CDR3 sequence reads: CASSLMGNEQFF.

V gene TRBV29-1 combines with J gene TRBJ1-1; TCRdb picks TRBD1, but there is no DNA to check that call. Per germline, CDR1 SQVTM and CDR2 ANQGSEA. The CDR3 has 12 amino acids. The CDR3 region is CSVETENTEVFF.

This chain links TRBV7-7 with TRBJ2-7; the D call of TRBD1 rests on TCRdb alone, since no DNA is present to check it. Per the germline V gene, CDR1 is SSHAT and CDR2 is FNYEAQ (reference sequence). The length of the CDR3 is 16 residues. The chain's CDR3 is CASSLKAGQDSYEQYF.

The chain carries TRBV20-1 and TRBJ2-6. CDR1 is DFQATT, CDR2 SNEGSKA, per germline (reference sequence). The CDR3 spans 14 residues. This CDR3 is CSAREPSGANDLTF.

The rearrangement links TRBV7-3 to TRBJ2-7; the D gene TCRdb calls, TRBD1, cannot be checked with no DNA. Looked up from germline, CDR1 is SGHTA and CDR2 is FQGTGA. This CDR3 spans 14 amino acids. The CDR3 sequence: CASSAGGDTYEQYF. Based on the CDR3 plus reference TRBV7-3 and TRBJ2-7, the full variable domain is GAGVSQTPSNKVTEKGKYVELRCDPISGHTALYWYRQSLGQGPEFLIYFQGTGAADDSGLPNDRFFAVRPEGSVSTLKIQRTERGDSAVYLCASSAGGDTYEQYFGPGTRLTVT.

CDR3 amino acids: CASSWAGSYEQYF. This chain connects TRBV28 to TRBJ2-7; checking the TCRdb D call of TRBD1 is not possible without DNA. The CDR3 consists of 13 residues. From germline, CDR1 is MDHEN and CDR2 SYDVKM.